The 30 T cell receptor beta chains reported below all come from one sample, sequenced in a study of OX40 agonist ivuxolimab in advanced cancers. The library was obtained by the immunoSEQ multiplex PCR assay. This is the immuneACCESS table as TCRdb keeps it, with only in-frame sequences that have V and J called. A part of the clones is gone; compared with another copy, unresolved V genes explain less than half, and the rest is unexplained. This sample lists tens of thousands of clones; 94% were detected once. The ten largest account for around a tenth of the sample. Sample: CD4+ or CD8+ T cells sorted from blood, taken in a trial of the OX40 agonist ivuxolimab. These receptor sequences come from an adult with an advanced solid tumor such as melanoma, head and neck, liver or kidney cancer.

CDR3 sequence (DNA): TGCGCCAGCAGCCAAGATCTTAGAGGATCGGGCACTGAAGCTTTCTTT. This gives the protein CASSQDLRGSGTEAFF. The rearrangement joins TRBV4-3 to TRBJ1-1; D is unclear. This CDR3 contains 16 residues. V was shortened by 0 bases and J by 4 bases, with 15 bases between the two germline ends. Germline-derived CDR1 and CDR2 are LGHNA and YSLEER.

This clone was counted a few times. The chain links TRBV27 to TRBJ1-2; the D is unclear. The length of the CDR3 is 13 residues. Germline loops: CDR1 MNHEY, CDR2 SMNVEV (reference sequence). Between the trimmed V and J ends, which lost 11 bases and 8 bases, there was a span of 21 bases. This CDR3 is CASSPGRSWGYTF. The DNA of the CDR3 is TGTGCCTCTTCACCAGGCCGGAGTTGGGGCTACACCTTC.

The CDR3 sequence is CASSGTQGKFTYEQYF. CDR3 DNA: TGTGCCAGCAGCGGAACACAGGGGAAATTCACCTACGAGCAGTACTTC. The chain employs TRBV11-2 and TRBJ2-7; 7 bases match TRBD1. The V gene end was trimmed by 5 bases and the J gene end by 2 bases; junction bases not matched to a gene: 12. Germline-derived CDR1 and CDR2 are SGHAT and FQNNGV. The CDR3 sequence is 16 residues long.

This clone was seen a single time. The genes are TRBV7-9 and TRBJ2-3; no firm D call. The V end was cut by 1 base, the J end by 5 bases, with 4 bases between. Germline lookup yields CDR1 SEHNR and CDR2 FQNEAQ (reference sequence). This CDR3 region has 12 residues. CDR3 bases: TGTGCCAGCAGCTTAGTCGGAGATACGCAGTATTTT. It yields the protein CASSLVGDTQYF.

The chain employs TRBV9 and TRBJ2-1; 9 bases align to TRBD2. Trimming took 4 bases from V and 4 from J; bases not matched to a gene: 3. Germline CDR1 reads SGDLS; CDR2 reads YYNGEE. The CDR3 is 14 amino acids. The CDR3 protein is CASSRSGSYNEQFF. The CDR3, as DNA: TGTGCCAGCAGCCGTAGCGGGAGTTACAATGAGCAGTTCTTC.

The rearrangement joins TRBV13 to TRBJ2-1; a possible D gene is TRBD1 (5 bases). This CDR3 region has 15 residues. Germline V CDR1 and CDR2: PRHDT, FYEKMQ (reference sequence). Deletions cut 1 base from V and 3 bases from J, with 10 bases between. DNA of the CDR3: TGTGCCAGCAGCTTAGAGGGGCTCGGCTACAATGAGCAGTTCTTC. Protein product: CASSLEGLGYNEQFF.

The chain links TRBV5-4 to TRBJ2-3; 7 bases agree with TRBD2. V shed 1 base, J shed 6 bases, and the junction held 2 bases outside the gene matches. Germline CDR1 is SGHNT and CDR2 is YYREEE (reference sequence). This CDR3 comprises 13 residues. CDR3 DNA: TGTGCCAGCAGCTTGTGGGGGGGGGATACGCAGTATTTT. Protein: CASSLWGGDTQYF.

Only one count was recorded for this clone. The chain carries TRBV28 and TRBJ1-3; D is unresolved. CDR1 is MDHEN and CDR2 is SYDVKM in the germline V gene. The CDR3 totals 15 residues. The V end was cut by 7 bases, the J end by 0 bases, with 13 bases between. The CDR3 bases are TGTGCCAGCACTGATACCGACGGCTCTGGAAACACCATATATTTT. Protein sequence: CASTDTDGSGNTIYF.

The rearrangement uses TRBV9 and TRBJ1-3; the match to TRBD1 covers 7 bases. The germline V gene has CDR1 SGDLS and CDR2 YYNGEE. J was trimmed by 2 bases and V by 4 bases; bases with no gene match: 6. The CDR3 is 15 amino acids. CDR3 sequence (DNA): TGTGCCAGCAGCTCCCGGACAGGCGCTGGAAACACCATATATTTT. Translated: CASSSRTGAGNTIYF.

The chain uses TRBV7-7 and TRBJ2-1; 8 positions agree with TRBD1. J lost 5 bases, V lost 3 bases, and 6 bases had no gene match. Germline-derived CDR1 and CDR2 are SSHAT and FNYEAQ (reference sequence). This CDR3 comprises 15 residues. The DNA for the CDR3 is TGTGCCAGCAGCTTCGGGACAGGTCATAACAATGAGCAGTTCTTC. This gives the protein CASSFGTGHNNEQFF.

The chain uses TRBV2 and TRBJ2-1; a possible D gene is TRBD1 (6 bases). Trimming removed 6 bases at V and 2 bases at J, with 17 bases between. CDR1 SNHLY and CDR2 FYNNEI come from the germline V gene. The CDR3 has 16 residues. This CDR3 is CASRRSQDSTYNEQFF. Here the CDR3 DNA reads TGTGCCAGCAGACGTTCGCAGGACAGTACCTACAATGAGCAGTTCTTC.

The chain has TRBV5-4 and TRBJ2-5; D remains unclear. The J call may be incorrect, as the DNA end agrees better with TRBJ2-7. Germline V gene data show CDR1 as SGHNT and CDR2 as YYREEE (reference sequence). The CDR3 loop spans 11 amino acids. CDR3 in DNA: TGTGCCAGCAGCTTGTTTAGCGAGCAGTACTTC. Encoded protein: CASSLFSEQYF.

This clone has only one observation. This chain links TRBV11-2 with TRBJ2-7; maybe TRBD1 (5 bases). With 0 bases removed from V and 3 bases from J, the gap between germline ends came to 9 bases. The CDR3 spans 14 residues. Germline V gene lookup returns CDR1 SGHAT and CDR2 FQNNGV. The CDR3: CASSLDVGLYEQYF. CDR3 bases: TGTGCCAGCAGCTTAGATGTGGGGCTCTACGAGCAGTACTTC.

The V call is TRBV7-9, the J call TRBJ2-5; no clear D. The end of the DNA is better explained by TRBJ2-7, so the J call may be wrong. Germline-derived CDR1 and CDR2 are SEHNR and FQNEAQ (reference sequence). The CDR3 consists of 14 residues. The CDR3 spells CASSLAVGGYEQYF. DNA of the CDR3: TGTGCCAGCAGCTTAGCGGTGGGCGGCTACGAGCAGTACTTC.

J is TRBJ1-2 and V is TRBV13, with a tentative D call TRBD1 (5 bases). V lost 4 bases to trimming and J lost 9 bases, with 15 bases between them. The CDR3 extends over 13 amino acids. In germline, CDR1 is PRHDT, CDR2 FYEKMQ (reference sequence). The CDR3 nucleotides read TGTGCCAGCAGCTCTCCGCTTCAGGGAAGCTACACCTTC. This encodes CASSSPLQGSYTF. Drawing the rest from reference TRBV13 and TRBJ1-2, the complete variable domain is AAGVIQSPRHLIKEKRETATLKCYPIPRHDTVYWYQQGPGQDPQFLISFYEKMQSDKGSIPDRFSAQQFSDYHSELNMSSLELGDSALYFCASSSPLQGSYTFGSGTRLTVV.

This clone was recorded only once. The chain uses TRBV27 and TRBJ1-1, with 7 bases identical to TRBD1. The V gene's germline CDR1 is MNHEY and CDR2 SMNVEV (reference sequence). The CDR3 runs to 16 residues. The junction had 15 bases not matched to a gene; V was cut back by 3 bases and J by 8 bases. As DNA, the CDR3 is TGTGCCAGCAGTTTTCACCCCGCTACAGGGGCGAGGGAAGCTTTCTTT. Its protein product is CASSFHPATGAREAFF.

This rearrangement joins TRBV27 to TRBJ1-5, with 10 bases lining up with TRBD1. The germline V gene has CDR1 MNHEY and CDR2 SMNVEV (reference sequence). The length of the CDR3 is 13 residues. After removal of 4 bases from V and 8 bases from J, the junction contained 2 bases not matched to a gene. This chain's CDR3 is CASSSGQGEPQHF. Written as DNA, the CDR3 is TGTGCCAGCAGTTCCGGACAGGGGGAGCCCCAGCATTTT.

J is TRBJ2-3 and V is TRBV15; D not resolved. The CDR3 totals 14 residues. Trimming left V 0 bases short and J 4 bases short, with 8 bases between. The germline V gene encodes CDR1 LNHNV and CDR2 YYDKDF (reference sequence). CDR3 protein: CATSRDLLADTQYF. The CDR3 bases are TGTGCCACCAGCAGAGATCTCCTCGCAGATACGCAGTATTTT.

The chain is built from TRBV4-2 and TRBJ2-7; TRBD2 agrees at 7 bases. Unmatched junction bases numbered 8, after V lost 5 bases and J lost 7 bases. The germline V gene encodes CDR1 LGHNA and CDR2 YNFKEQ. The CDR3 is 13 residues long. The CDR3 here is CASSGLGEDEQYF. CDR3 in DNA: TGTGCCAGCAGCGGACTAGGAGAAGATGAGCAGTACTTC.

The genes are TRBV28 and TRBJ2-1; possibly TRBD2 for D (5 bases). Between the trimmed V and J ends, which lost 3 bases and 6 bases, there was a span of 12 bases. Germline V CDR1 and CDR2: MDHEN, SYDVKM. The CDR3 is 14 amino acids. The DNA of the CDR3 is TGTGCCAGCAGTTTCGTGACTACTCTCAATGAGCAGTTCTTC. It yields the protein CASSFVTTLNEQFF.

Here the CDR3 DNA reads TGCAGCGCCCGATCAGCGTGGGGTGGCTACGAGCAGTACTTC. Protein: CSARSAWGGYEQYF. The J gene is TRBJ2-7, the V gene TRBV29-1; no firm D call. Germline V lookup: CDR1 SQVTM, CDR2 ANQGSEA. V lost 7 bases, J lost 3 bases, and 19 bases lay in between. The CDR3 runs 14 residues.

The V call is TRBV15, the J call TRBJ1-1; 9 bases line up with TRBD1. Germline values: CDR1 LNHNV, CDR2 YYDKDF (reference sequence). This CDR3 has 14 amino acids. Trimming cost V 2 bases and J 11 bases; bases outside gene matches: 9. CDR3 DNA sequence: TGTGCCACCAGCAGAACAGGGGGCCACCCTGGGGCTTTCTTT. It codes for CATSRTGGHPGAFF.

The chain combines TRBV14 with TRBJ2-5; no clear D gene. The ends were cut back, 4 bases at V and 5 bases at J, with 11 bases in the middle. This CDR3 region has 13 residues. Per the germline V gene, CDR1 is SGHDN and CDR2 is FVKESK. In DNA, the CDR3 is TGTGCCAGCAGCCTCAAAATTCCGGAGACCCAGTACTTC. Its protein product is CASSLKIPETQYF.

The gene calls are TRBV18 and TRBJ2-3; 9 bases line up with TRBD2. This CDR3 comprises 14 residues. The germline gives CDR1 KGHSH, CDR2 LQKENI. V shed 5 bases and J 6 bases; nucleotides not matched to a gene: 6. The chain's CDR3 is CASSAGGPTDTQYF. The CDR3 region has the DNA TGTGCCAGCTCAGCGGGAGGGCCTACGGATACGCAGTATTTT.

The chain uses TRBV27 and TRBJ2-5; either TRBD1 or TRBD2 may supply D (5 bases each). CDR1 and CDR2 (germline): MNHEY, SMNVEV (reference sequence). The CDR3 loop spans 14 amino acids. Trimming pared 6 bases from V and 3 bases from J, leaving 14 bases between. The DNA of the CDR3 is TGTGCCAGCAGGGGGGACGGCTTTAAAGAGACCCAGTACTTC. Its translation is CASRGDGFKETQYF.

CDR3 protein: CASSLAGSGEQYF. The CDR3 DNA sequence: TGTGCCAGCAGCTTAGCAGGTTCGGGAGAGCAGTACTTC. The V and J genes are TRBV7-3 and TRBJ2-7, with D possibly matching TRBD2 (5 bases). CDR1 and CDR2 (germline): SGHTA, FQGTGA. Trimming pared 2 bases from V and 7 bases from J, leaving 12 bases between. The CDR3 contains 13 residues.

In DNA form, the CDR3 reads TGCAGCGTTGATGGGGCAGACAGGCCCTACAATGAGCAGTTCTTC. Translated: CSVDGADRPYNEQFF. V gene TRBV29-1 combines with J gene TRBJ2-1; D may be TRBD1 (6 bases). CDR1 and CDR2 from the germline V gene are SQVTM and ANQGSEA. CDR3 size: 15 residues. Trimming cost V 3 bases and J 2 bases, with 14 bases left between them.

This chain connects TRBV11-2 to TRBJ2-7, with D perhaps matching TRBD1 or TRBD2 (5 bases each). The V gene's germline CDR1 is SGHAT and CDR2 FQNNGV. The V and J ends lost 3 bases and 0 bases respectively, with 9 bases between them. The CDR3 has 14 amino acids. The CDR3 sequence is CASSFGTSSYEQYF. As DNA, the CDR3 is TGTGCCAGCAGCTTCGGGACCAGCTCCTACGAGCAGTACTTC.

The gene calls are TRBV19 and TRBJ1-2, with no clear D. Germline V gene lookup returns CDR1 LNHDA and CDR2 SQIVND (reference sequence). V lost 4 bases, J lost 4 bases, and 16 bases lay in between. CDR3 length: 15 residues. The CDR3 loop is CASSTDDFGRYGYTF. In DNA form, the CDR3 reads TGTGCCAGTAGTACCGACGACTTCGGACGCTATGGCTACACCTTC.

The V and J genes are TRBV5-8 and TRBJ2-7; D perhaps matches TRBD1 (5 bases). Germline lookup yields CDR1 SGHTS and CDR2 YDEGEE. The CDR3 covers 14 residues. V lost 4 bases and J 3 bases, leaving 14 bases between the germline ends. The CDR3 here is CASSHDSHFYEQYF. The DNA of the CDR3 is TGTGCCAGCAGCCATGACAGCCATTTCTACGAGCAGTACTTC.